Below, 29 T cell receptor beta chains from the same sample are listed, as sequenced in a study of T cells in tuberculosis. TCRdb's copy holds only in-frame clones and misses some; the assay was immunoSEQ multiplex PCR. Of some 40,000 clones listed, about 95% are singletons. Sequencing was performed on PBMCs. These receptors were collected from a donor between 5 and 29 years old with latent tuberculosis or without tuberculosis infection.

The gene calls are TRBV11-2 and TRBJ1-1, with a tentative D call TRBD1 (6 bases). Germline CDR1 SGHAT, CDR2 FQNNGV. Deletions cut 7 bases from V and 1 base from J, with 16 bases between. This CDR3 comprises 15 residues. CDR3 DNA sequence: TGTGCCAGCACCCCCGCGACAGGCTCGAACACTGAAGCTTTCTTT. Amino acids: CASTPATGSNTEAFF. The full variable domain, with the rest looked up from reference TRBV11-2 and TRBJ1-1, is EAGVAQSPRYKIIEKRQSVAFWCNPISGHATLYWYQQILGQGPKLLIQFQNNGVVDDSQLPKDRFSAERLKGVDSTLKIQPAKLEDSAVYLCASTPATGSNTEAFFGQGTRLTVV.

The CDR3 spells CASSVEGGENEQFF. The CDR3 coding sequence is TGTGCCAGCAGTGTTGAAGGGGGAGAGAATGAGCAGTTCTTC. The V call is TRBV6-4, the J call TRBJ2-1, with a weak D call TRBD1 (6 bases). This CDR3 spans 14 amino acids. The V end was cut by 4 bases, the J end by 7 bases, with 14 bases between. Germline V gene data show CDR1 as MRHNA and CDR2 as SNTAGT.

The sample holds one count of this clone. The J gene is TRBJ2-2, the V gene TRBV7-3; 10 nucleotides agree with TRBD1. With 3 bases clipped from V and 6 bases from J, the junction kept 10 bases outside the gene matches. Germline lookup yields CDR1 SGHTA and CDR2 FQGTGA. The CDR3 extends over 17 amino acids. CDR3 nucleotide sequence: TGTGCCAGCAGCTTGACAGGGGGCGCACAGTCGGCCGGGGAGCTGTTTTTT. This translates into CASSLTGGAQSAGELFF.

This sequence joins TRBV25-1 and TRBJ2-1, with a weak D call TRBD1 (6 bases). Germline V CDR1 and CDR2: MGHDK, SYGVNS. The germline V and J ends were trimmed by 4 bases and 0 bases, with 13 bases remaining between them. This CDR3 comprises 16 residues. The CDR3 DNA reads TGTGCCAGCAGTGTTACAGGGTCTAGCTCCTACAATGAGCAGTTCTTC. It specifies CASSVTGSSSYNEQFF. Filled out from reference TRBV25-1 and TRBJ2-1, the complete variable domain reads EADIYQTPRYLVIGTGKKITLECSQTMGHDKMYWYQQDPGMELHLIHYSYGVNSTEKGDLSSESTVSRIRTEHFPLTLESARPSHTSQYLCASSVTGSSSYNEQFFGPGTRLTVL.

This chain connects TRBV6-6 to TRBJ1-2; no firm D call. Germline CDR1 MNHNY, CDR2 SVGAGI (reference sequence). Between the trimmed V and J ends, which lost 0 bases and 4 bases, there was a span of 15 bases. This CDR3 has 16 amino acids. Here the CDR3 DNA reads TGTGCCAGCAGTTACTCCATGGGGAGTCGAGGCTATGGCTACACCTTC. Its translation is CASSYSMGSRGYGYTF.

A single count supports this clone. This chain links TRBV19 with TRBJ1-1; the match to TRBD1 covers 12 bases. The CDR3 runs 18 residues. V lost 6 bases and J lost 5; bases outside the gene matches: 16. Germline V gene data show CDR1 as LNHDA and CDR2 as SQIVND (reference sequence). CDR3 sequence reads: CASSPNRDRGRRGTEAFF. The CDR3 region has the DNA TGTGCCAGTAGCCCGAACCGGGACAGGGGGCGGCGGGGTACTGAAGCTTTCTTT.

The CDR3 loop reads CASSLQGRNQPQHF. The CDR3 DNA reads TGTGCCAGCAGCTTACAGGGAAGAAATCAGCCCCAGCATTTT. The J gene is TRBJ1-5, the V gene TRBV7-9; D perhaps matches TRBD1 (5 bases). V shed 2 bases and J shed 4 bases, with 9 bases lying between them. Germline CDR1 reads SEHNR; CDR2 reads FQNEAQ (reference sequence). The CDR3 is 14 residues long.

The chain employs TRBV5-1 and TRBJ2-5; D is ambiguous. Per germline, CDR1 SGHRS and CDR2 YFSETQ. The CDR3 covers 13 residues. Deletions cut 2 bases from V and 3 bases from J, with 8 bases between. The CDR3 reads CASSLQSKETQYF. CDR3 nucleotides: TGCGCCAGCAGCTTACAGAGTAAAGAGACCCAGTACTTC.

The V call is TRBV7-9, the J call TRBJ1-2; perhaps TRBD1 as D (5 bases). The CDR3 is made up of 14 amino acids. Trimming removed 6 bases at V and 8 bases at J, with 19 bases between. Looked up from germline, CDR1 is SEHNR and CDR2 is FQNEAQ (reference sequence). The CDR3 spells CASSLTDSSGGYTF. The CDR3 bases are TGTGCCAGCAGTTTGACCGACAGTTCTGGGGGCTACACCTTC.

The gene calls are TRBV5-1 and TRBJ1-3; maybe TRBD1 (6 bases). From germline, CDR1 is SGHRS and CDR2 YFSETQ. The V end was cut by 5 bases, the J end by 0 bases, with 6 bases between. The CDR3 extends over 13 amino acids. In DNA, the CDR3 is TGCGCCAGCAGGGACAGCTCTGGAAACACCATATATTTT. Translated: CASRDSSGNTIYF.

This chain uses TRBV6-8 with TRBJ2-2; 8 positions match TRBD1. V lost 6 bases and J lost 0; bases outside the gene matches: 18. CDR1 is MNHGY and CDR2 is SAAAGT in the germline V gene. This CDR3 has 20 residues. In DNA, the CDR3 is TGTGCCAGCAGCCTCATCAAACCCGGGACAGGTGCCGCGAACACCGGGGAGCTGTTTTTT. Its translation: CASSLIKPGTGAANTGELFF.

This chain joins TRBV10-3 and TRBJ1-2; TRBD1 matches 8 bases. Trimming at V came to 9 bases and at J to 4 bases, leaving 7 bases not matched to a gene. CDR3 length: 13 residues. CDR1 ENHRY and CDR2 SYGVKD come from the germline V gene. The CDR3: CAILQGESYGYTF. The CDR3 coding sequence is TGTGCCATATTACAGGGGGAGAGCTATGGCTACACCTTC.

The genes are TRBV7-7 and TRBJ2-5; 8 bases match TRBD2. V shed 1 base and J 5 bases; nucleotides not matched to a gene: 6. From germline, CDR1 is SSHAT and CDR2 FNYEAQ (reference sequence). CDR3 length: 15 residues. The DNA of the CDR3 is TGTGCCAGCAGCTTAGTCGGACTAGCTGGGGAGACCCAGTACTTC. It codes for CASSLVGLAGETQYF.

The chain links TRBV11-2 to TRBJ2-3; 7 bases map to TRBD1. In germline, CDR1 is SGHAT, CDR2 FQNNGV. V gave up 2 bases and J gave up 3 bases; unmatched junction bases: 11. The CDR3 is 17 residues long. In DNA form, the CDR3 reads TGTGCCAGCAGCTTAAAGTTCGTGACAGGGAAGACAGATACGCAGTATTTT. Protein product: CASSLKFVTGKTDTQYF.

The chain couples TRBV2 to TRBJ1-6, with D uncertain. Deletions cut 3 bases from V and 7 bases from J, with 10 bases between. The CDR3 spans 14 residues. Germline V gives CDR1 SNHLY, CDR2 FYNNEI. CDR3 residues: CASSERTGNSPLHF. Written as DNA, the CDR3 is TGTGCCAGCAGTGAGCGGACGGGGAATTCACCCCTCCACTTT.

The rearrangement uses TRBV2 and TRBJ2-3; the match to TRBD2 covers 13 bases. Germline trimming cut 3 bases from V and 0 bases from J; bases unmatched to any gene: 0. The CDR3 totals 16 residues. Germline values: CDR1 SNHLY, CDR2 FYNNEI. In DNA form, the CDR3 reads TGTGCCAGCAGTGAGACTAGCGGGGGGAGCACAGATACGCAGTATTTT. Protein: CASSETSGGSTDTQYF.

The chain uses TRBV14 and TRBJ1-6; D possibly corresponds to TRBD1 (6 bases). This CDR3 has 15 residues. V was pared by 3 bases and J by 2 bases, with 8 bases between. In germline, CDR1 is SGHDN, CDR2 FVKESK. Written as DNA, the CDR3 is TGTGCCAGCAGCCAGGGGGCCACCTATAATTCACCCCTCCACTTT. Its protein is CASSQGATYNSPLHF.

This chain uses TRBV6-7 with TRBJ2-1; TRBD2 agrees at 9 bases. TRBV6-7 is identified as an open reading frame with a role that is uncertain. Trimming removed 0 bases from V and 8 bases from J; junction bases left unmatched: 20. The CDR3 is 20 amino acids. CDR3 residues: CASSYSMSPLRAGGGDEQFF. DNA of the CDR3: TGTGCCAGCAGTTACTCAATGTCCCCCCTTCGAGCGGGGGGTGGGGATGAGCAGTTCTTC.

The genes are TRBV19 and TRBJ1-4; D ambiguous. The CDR3 contains 15 residues. Per germline, CDR1 LNHDA and CDR2 SQIVND (reference sequence). With 4 bases removed from V and 5 bases from J, the gap between germline ends came to 14 bases. The CDR3, as DNA: TGTGCCAGTAGTACCGTCCAGCATAGCAATGAAAAACTGTTTTTT. Amino acid sequence: CASSTVQHSNEKLFF.

This rearrangement joins TRBV9 to TRBJ2-5; 7 positions agree with TRBD2. The junction had 5 bases not matched to a gene; V was cut back by 4 bases and J by 2 bases. CDR3 length: 14 amino acids. Per germline, CDR1 SGDLS and CDR2 YYNGEE. The CDR3 loop reads CASSLAGVQETQYF. CDR3 sequence (DNA): TGTGCCAGCAGCCTCGCGGGGGTTCAAGAGACCCAGTACTTC.

The V and J genes are TRBV5-1 and TRBJ2-5; 7 bases align to TRBD1. The ends lost 0 bases at V and 3 bases at J; junction bases unmatched: 2. Germline CDR1 reads SGHRS; CDR2 reads YFSETQ. The CDR3 is 14 residues long. The CDR3 is CASSLEGQKETQYF. The CDR3 nucleotides are TGCGCCAGCAGCTTGGAGGGACAGAAAGAGACCCAGTACTTC.

The chain links TRBV5-4 to TRBJ1-1; D is uncertain. V lost 5 bases, J lost 6 bases, and 23 bases lay in between. The germline CDR1 and CDR2 sequences are SGHNT and YYREEE (reference sequence). CDR3 length: 16 amino acids. The CDR3 DNA reads TGTGCCAGCAGTCCTAGCTATACGTGGAACGGGGCTGAAGCTTTCTTT. This encodes CASSPSYTWNGAEAFF.

This clone appeared a single time. The chain carries TRBV4-1 and TRBJ2-3, with 10 bases identical to TRBD2. In germline, CDR1 is MGHRA, CDR2 YSYEKL. The CDR3 extends over 18 amino acids. V lost 0 bases, J lost 2 bases, and 8 bases stayed unmatched. Written as DNA, the CDR3 is TGCGCCAGCAGCCAAGATCGCCAGCGGGGGGGAGACACAGATACGCAGTATTTT. It is translated as CASSQDRQRGGDTDTQYF.

CDR3 coding DNA: TGTGCCTGGAGTGCCGAGGGAACGGAGGGCTATGGCTACACCTTC. Translating it yields CAWSAEGTEGYGYTF. The V and J genes are TRBV30 and TRBJ1-2; unclear D gene. Trimming cost V 1 base and J 4 bases, with 16 bases left between them. This CDR3 region has 15 residues. CDR1 and CDR2 from the germline V gene are GTSNPN and SVGIG (reference sequence).

J is TRBJ2-3 and V is TRBV14; 13 bases map to TRBD2. This CDR3 region has 15 residues. In germline, CDR1 is SGHDN, CDR2 FVKESK. Trimming removed 5 bases from V and 9 bases from J; junction bases left unmatched: 8. The CDR3 region is CASSGRLAGGRTQYF. The CDR3 nucleotides are TGTGCCAGCAGCGGGAGACTAGCGGGGGGAAGGACGCAGTATTTT.

This clone was seen a few times. V is TRBV25-1 and J is TRBJ1-4; the D is unclear. Germline V gene data show CDR1 as MGHDK and CDR2 as SYGVNS. This CDR3 is 16 amino acids long. Trimming removed 3 bases from V and 0 bases from J, with 11 bases in between. CDR3 in DNA: TGTGCCAGCAGTGAGCCCCGGGAGGCAACTAATGAAAAACTGTTTTTT. This codes for CASSEPREATNEKLFF.

The CDR3 DNA follows: TGTGCCAGCAGACGGGACACTGAAGCTTTCTTT. Translated, it gives CASRRDTEAFF. V usage is TRBV2 and J usage is TRBJ1-1; D gene uncertain. V dropped 6 bases and J dropped 3 bases, with 5 bases sitting between them. Germline V gene lookup returns CDR1 SNHLY and CDR2 FYNNEI. The CDR3 is made up of 11 amino acids.

The V gene is TRBV7-6, the J gene TRBJ2-1, with D possibly being TRBD2 (6 bases). CDR3 length: 13 residues. The germline V gene has CDR1 SGHVS and CDR2 FNYEAQ. Trimming stripped 5 bases from V and 14 bases from J, with 19 bases between. CDR3 in amino acids: CASSAMNRDFEFF. CDR3 coding DNA: TGTGCCAGCAGCGCCATGAACCGGGACTTTGAGTTCTTC.

The J gene is TRBJ2-2, the V gene TRBV2, with 7 bases matching TRBD1. V lost 4 bases to trimming and J lost 9 bases; unmatched junction nucleotides: 11. The CDR3 is 15 amino acids. The germline V gene encodes CDR1 SNHLY and CDR2 FYNNEI. The chain's CDR3 is CASSVQGVGVRELFF. CDR3 coding DNA: TGTGCCAGCAGTGTGCAGGGGGTAGGTGTCCGGGAGCTGTTTTTT.